This TCR beta chain came from a study of T-cell memory formation after mild COVID-19. The sample holds many counts of this clonotype. TCRdb reanalysed the 5' RACE reads using MiXCR and keeps one entry per CDR3 protein. This sample yields more than 250,000 distinct CDR3 sequences, of which around 15% are seen a single time; less than 30% belongs to the top ten. This TCR was recovered from a man younger than 35 who had mild COVID-19 (a few samples of this study predate the infection). Cell type and time point are not known. The sequenced sample consisted of PBMCs or a T cell subset sorted from them (not recorded which).

CDR3 amino acids: CSVVNRAGVLNEQFF. In DNA, the CDR3 is TGCAGCGTTGTAAATCGGGCGGGGGTCTTAAATGAGCAGTTCTTC. The chain carries TRBV29-1 and TRBJ2-1, with 7 nucleotides matching TRBD2. This CDR3 has 15 residues. Germline-derived CDR1 and CDR2 are SQVTM and ANQGSEA. V dropped 4 bases and J dropped 7; count of bases not matched to a gene: 13.